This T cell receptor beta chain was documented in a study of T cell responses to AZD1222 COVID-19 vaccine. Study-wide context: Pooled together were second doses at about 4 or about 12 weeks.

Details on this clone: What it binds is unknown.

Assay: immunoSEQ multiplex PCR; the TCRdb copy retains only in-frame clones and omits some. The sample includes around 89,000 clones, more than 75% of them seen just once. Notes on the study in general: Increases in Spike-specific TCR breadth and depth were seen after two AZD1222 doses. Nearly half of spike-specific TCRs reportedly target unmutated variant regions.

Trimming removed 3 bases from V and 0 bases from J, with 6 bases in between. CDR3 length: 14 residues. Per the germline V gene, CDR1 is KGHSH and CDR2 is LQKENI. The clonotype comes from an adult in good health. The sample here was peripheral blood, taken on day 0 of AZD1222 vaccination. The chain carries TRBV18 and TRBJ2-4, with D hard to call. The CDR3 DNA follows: TGTGCCAGCTCACCGCAGCTAGCCAAAAACATTCAGTACTTC. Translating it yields CASSPQLAKNIQYF. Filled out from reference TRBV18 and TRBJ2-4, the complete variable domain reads NAGVMQNPRHLVRRRGQEARLRCSPMKGHSHVYWYRQLPEEGLKFMVYLQKENIIDESGMPKERFSAEFPKEGPSILRIQQVVRGDSAAYFCASSPQLAKNIQYFGAGTRLSVL.